One sample yielded the 3 T cell receptor beta chains listed below, sequenced in a study of cytomegalovirus exposure and HLA in healthy donors. Both 60 Vbeta primers and 13 Jbeta primers went into the PCR. Some clones are missing from TCRdb's copy, which holds only in-frame ones; the method was immunoSEQ multiplex PCR. The sample includes around 220,000 clones, approximately 70% seen only once; the top ten take approximately 1.7%. Material for sequencing was PBMCs. All receptors derive from a woman in her thirties in good health and CMV-seronegative.

The genes are TRBV19 and TRBJ1-1; the D gene is possibly TRBD1 (5 bases). The CDR3 runs 15 residues. Per germline, CDR1 LNHDA and CDR2 SQIVND (reference sequence). V lost 7 bases to trimming and J lost 0 bases, with 15 bases between them. The CDR3 nucleotides are TGTGCCAGTACCTCAATCGACAGAGTGAACACTGAAGCTTTCTTT. This codes for CASTSIDRVNTEAFF.

This clone was found a few times. The V call is TRBV7-3, the J call TRBJ2-5; the match to TRBD2 covers 7 bases. In germline, CDR1 is SGHTA, CDR2 FQGTGA. With V trimmed by 5 bases and J by 2 bases, 2 bases remained unmatched. The CDR3 extends over 13 amino acids. CDR3 coding DNA: TGTGCCAGCAGCCGGGGGGTACAAGAGACCCAGTACTTC. The encoded protein is CASSRGVQETQYF.

The chain couples TRBV2 to TRBJ2-3; 8 positions agree with TRBD2. CDR1 and CDR2 from the germline V gene are SNHLY and FYNNEI. V lost 6 bases, J lost 0 bases, and 5 bases stayed unmatched. This CDR3 spans 15 amino acids. The CDR3 DNA is TGTGCCAGCAGACAGCGGGGGTTAAGCACAGATACGCAGTATTTT. Amino acid sequence: CASRQRGLSTDTQYF.